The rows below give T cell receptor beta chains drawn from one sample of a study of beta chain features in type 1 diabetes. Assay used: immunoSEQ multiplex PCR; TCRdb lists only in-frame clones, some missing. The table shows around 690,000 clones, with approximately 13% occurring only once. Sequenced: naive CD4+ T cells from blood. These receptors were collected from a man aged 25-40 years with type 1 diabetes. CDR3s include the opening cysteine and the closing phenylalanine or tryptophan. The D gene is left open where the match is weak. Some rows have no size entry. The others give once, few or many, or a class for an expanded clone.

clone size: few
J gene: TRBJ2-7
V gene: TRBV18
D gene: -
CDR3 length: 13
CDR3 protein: CASSPQSSYEQYF
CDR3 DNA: TGTGCCAGCTCACCACAGAGCTCCTACGAGCAGTACTTC

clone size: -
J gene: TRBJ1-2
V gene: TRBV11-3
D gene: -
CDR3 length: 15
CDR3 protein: CASSHGQRVNYGYTF
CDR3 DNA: TGTGCCAGCAGCCACGGACAGAGGGTAAACTATGGCTACACCTTC

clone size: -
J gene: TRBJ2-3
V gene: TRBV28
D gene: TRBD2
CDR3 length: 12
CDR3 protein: CASSPIAGDEYF
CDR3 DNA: TGTGCCAGCAGTCCGATAGCGGGGGATGAGTATTTT

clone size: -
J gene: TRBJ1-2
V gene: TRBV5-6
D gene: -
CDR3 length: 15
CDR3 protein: CASSLEGTANYGYTF
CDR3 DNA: TGTGCCAGCAGCTTGGAGGGGACGGCTAACTATGGCTACACCTTC

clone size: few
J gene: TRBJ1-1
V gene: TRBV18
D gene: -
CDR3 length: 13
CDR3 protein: CASSQQGGTEAFF
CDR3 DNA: TGTGCCAGCTCACAGCAGGGCGGCACTGAAGCTTTCTTT

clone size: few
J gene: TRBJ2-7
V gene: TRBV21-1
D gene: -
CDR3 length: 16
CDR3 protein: CASSKGAGQASYEQYF
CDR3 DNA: TGTGCCAGCAGCAAAGGGGCAGGACAAGCCTCCTACGAGCAGTACTTC

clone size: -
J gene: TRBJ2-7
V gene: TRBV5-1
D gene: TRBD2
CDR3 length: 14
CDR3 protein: CASSLAVSSYEQYF
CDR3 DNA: TGCGCCAGCAGCCTAGCGGTAAGCTCCTACGAGCAGTACTTC

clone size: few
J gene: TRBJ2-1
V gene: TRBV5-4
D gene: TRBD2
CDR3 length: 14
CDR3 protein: CASSRTSVSNEQFF
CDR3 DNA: TGTGCCAGCAGCAGGACTAGCGTCTCTAATGAGCAGTTCTTC

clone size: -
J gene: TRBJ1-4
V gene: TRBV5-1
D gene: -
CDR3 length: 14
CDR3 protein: CASSPGQLMEKLFF
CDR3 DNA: TGCGCCAGCAGCCCCGGACAGTTGATGGAAAAACTGTTTTTT

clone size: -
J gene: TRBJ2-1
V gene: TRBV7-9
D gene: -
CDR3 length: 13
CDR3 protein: CASSLISGQGRFF
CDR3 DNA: TGTGCCAGCAGCTTAATTTCGGGCCAAGGACGGTTCTTC

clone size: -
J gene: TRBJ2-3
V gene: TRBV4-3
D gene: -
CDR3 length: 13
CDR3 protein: CASSQDQGDTQYF
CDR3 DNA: TGCGCCAGCAGCCAAGATCAAGGAGATACGCAGTATTTT

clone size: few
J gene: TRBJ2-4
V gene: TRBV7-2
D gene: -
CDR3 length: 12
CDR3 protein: CASHRTDGPQYF
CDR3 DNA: TGTGCCAGCCACCGGACGGACGGACCCCAGTACTTC

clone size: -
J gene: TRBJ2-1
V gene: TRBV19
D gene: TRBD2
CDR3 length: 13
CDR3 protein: CASSIGGGNEQFF
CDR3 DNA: TGTGCCAGTAGTATCGGCGGGGGGAATGAGCAGTTCTTC

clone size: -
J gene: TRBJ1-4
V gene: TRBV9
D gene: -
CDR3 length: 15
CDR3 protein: CASSSSGATNEKLFF
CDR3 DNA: TGTGCCAGCAGCTCCAGCGGTGCAACTAATGAAAAACTGTTTTTT

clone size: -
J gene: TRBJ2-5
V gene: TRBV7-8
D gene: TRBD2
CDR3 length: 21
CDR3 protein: CASSPQTRTSGGRIIEETQYF
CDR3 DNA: TGTGCCAGCAGCCCCCAAACGAGGACTAGCGGGGGCCGAATTATAGAAGAGACCCAGTACTTC

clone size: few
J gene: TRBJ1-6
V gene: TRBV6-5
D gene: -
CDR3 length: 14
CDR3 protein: CASREQWGNSPLHF
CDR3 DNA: TGTGCCAGCAGGGAGCAGTGGGGAAATTCACCCCTCCACTTT

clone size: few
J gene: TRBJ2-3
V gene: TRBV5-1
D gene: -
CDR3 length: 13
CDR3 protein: CASSLGVSDTQYF
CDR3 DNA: TGCGCCAGCAGCTTGGGTGTTTCCGATACGCAGTATTTT

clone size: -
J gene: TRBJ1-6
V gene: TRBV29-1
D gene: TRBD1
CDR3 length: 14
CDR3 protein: CSVGGDSSNSPLHF
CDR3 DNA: TGCAGCGTGGGGGGGGACAGCTCTAATTCACCCCTCCACTTT

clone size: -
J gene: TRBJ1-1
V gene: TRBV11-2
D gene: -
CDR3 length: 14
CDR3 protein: CASSLQISNTEAFF
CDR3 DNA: TGTGCCAGCAGCTTACAGATTTCGAACACTGAAGCTTTCTTT

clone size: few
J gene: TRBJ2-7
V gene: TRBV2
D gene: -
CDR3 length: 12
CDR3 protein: CASTWTAYEQYF
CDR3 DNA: TGTGCCAGCACCTGGACAGCCTACGAGCAGTACTTC

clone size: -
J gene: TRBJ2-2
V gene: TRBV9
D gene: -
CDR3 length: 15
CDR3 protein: CASSVQMGGAVELFF
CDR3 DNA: TGTGCCAGCAGCGTCCAGATGGGTGGGGCCGTGGAGCTGTTTTTT

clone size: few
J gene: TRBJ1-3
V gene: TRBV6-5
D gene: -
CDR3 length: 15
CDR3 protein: CASKYSVISGNTIYF
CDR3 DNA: TGTGCCAGCAAGTACAGCGTTATCTCTGGAAACACCATATATTTT

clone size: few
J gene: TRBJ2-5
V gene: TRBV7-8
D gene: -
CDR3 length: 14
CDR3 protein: CASSFVNPQGTQYF
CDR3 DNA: TGTGCCAGCAGCTTTGTCAACCCTCAAGGGACCCAGTACTTC

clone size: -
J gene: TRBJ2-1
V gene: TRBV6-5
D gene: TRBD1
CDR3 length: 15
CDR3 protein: CASSYSRGQIHEQFF
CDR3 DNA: TGTGCCAGCAGTTACTCTAGGGGACAGATTCATGAGCAGTTCTTC

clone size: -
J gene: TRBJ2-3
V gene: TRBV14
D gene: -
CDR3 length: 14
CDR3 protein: CASSPIRSTDTQYF
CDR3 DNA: TGTGCCAGCAGCCCCATTCGAAGCACAGATACGCAGTATTTT

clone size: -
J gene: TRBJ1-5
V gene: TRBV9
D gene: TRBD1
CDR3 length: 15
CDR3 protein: CASSVGTGENQPQHF
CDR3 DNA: TGTGCCAGCAGCGTGGGGACAGGTGAAAATCAGCCCCAGCATTTT

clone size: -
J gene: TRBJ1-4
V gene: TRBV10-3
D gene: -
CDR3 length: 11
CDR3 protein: CAISEGEKLFF
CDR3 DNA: TGTGCCATCAGTGAGGGTGAAAAACTGTTTTTT

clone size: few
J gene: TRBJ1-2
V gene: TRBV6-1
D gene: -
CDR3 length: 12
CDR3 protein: CASWAGNYGYTF
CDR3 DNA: TGTGCCAGCTGGGCAGGAAACTATGGCTACACCTTC

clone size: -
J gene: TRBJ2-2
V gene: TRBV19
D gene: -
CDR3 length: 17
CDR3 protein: CASSIFVGRGNTGELFF
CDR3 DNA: TGTGCCAGTAGTATCTTTGTCGGCAGGGGTAACACCGGGGAGCTGTTTTTT

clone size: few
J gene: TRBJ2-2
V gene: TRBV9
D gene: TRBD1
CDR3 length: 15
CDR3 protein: CASSVITGEFGELFF
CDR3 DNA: TGTGCCAGCAGCGTTATAACAGGGGAATTCGGGGAGCTGTTTTTT

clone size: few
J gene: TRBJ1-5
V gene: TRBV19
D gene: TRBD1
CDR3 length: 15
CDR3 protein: CASHRGQSSNQPQHF
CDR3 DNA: TGTGCCAGCCATAGGGGACAGTCCAGCAATCAGCCCCAGCATTTT

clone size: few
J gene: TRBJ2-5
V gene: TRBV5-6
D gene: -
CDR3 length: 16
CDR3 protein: CASSSGGQWEGETQYF
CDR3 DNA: TGTGCCAGCAGCTCCGGGGGACAGTGGGAGGGAGAGACCCAGTACTTC

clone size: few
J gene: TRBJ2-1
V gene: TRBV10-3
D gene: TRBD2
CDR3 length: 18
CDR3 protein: CAISEGTSGASHYNEQFF
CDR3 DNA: TGTGCCATCAGTGAAGGGACTAGCGGGGCCTCTCACTACAATGAGCAGTTCTTC

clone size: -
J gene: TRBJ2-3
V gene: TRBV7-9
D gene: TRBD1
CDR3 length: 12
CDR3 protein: CAITLLGTGDKF
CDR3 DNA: TGTGCCATCACCCTCCTCGGGACAGGGGATAAGTTT

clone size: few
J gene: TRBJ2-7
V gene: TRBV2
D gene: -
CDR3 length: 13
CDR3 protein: CASLPGTGNEQYF
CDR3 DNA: TGTGCCAGCCTTCCCGGGACCGGGAACGAGCAGTACTTC

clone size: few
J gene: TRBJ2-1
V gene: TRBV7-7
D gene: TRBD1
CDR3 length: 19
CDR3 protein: CASSLGLGGQGIGYNEQFF
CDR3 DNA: TGTGCCAGCAGCTTGGGGTTGGGTGGACAGGGGATCGGTTACAATGAGCAGTTCTTC

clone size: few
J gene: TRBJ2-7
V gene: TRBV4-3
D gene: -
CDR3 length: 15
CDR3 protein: CASSPRGQGLYEQYF
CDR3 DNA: TGCGCCAGCAGCCCCAGAGGGCAGGGCCTCTACGAGCAGTACTTC

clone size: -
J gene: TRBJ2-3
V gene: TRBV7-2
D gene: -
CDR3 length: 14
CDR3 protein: CASSLNLATDTQYF
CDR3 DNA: TGTGCCAGCAGCTTAAACCTAGCCACAGATACGCAGTATTTT

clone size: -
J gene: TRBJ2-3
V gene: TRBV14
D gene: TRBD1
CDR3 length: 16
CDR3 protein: CASSQPRDSRTDTQYF
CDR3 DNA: TGTGCCAGCAGCCAACCCAGGGACAGCCGCACAGATACGCAGTATTTT

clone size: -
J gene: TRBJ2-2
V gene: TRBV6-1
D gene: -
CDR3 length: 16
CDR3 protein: CASSEYGSTNTGELFF
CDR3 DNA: TGTGCCAGCAGTGAATACGGCAGCACGAACACCGGGGAGCTGTTTTTT

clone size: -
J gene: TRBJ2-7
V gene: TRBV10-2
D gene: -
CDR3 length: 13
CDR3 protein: CASRRDTLYEQYF
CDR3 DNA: TGCGCCAGCAGAAGGGACACCCTCTACGAGCAGTACTTC

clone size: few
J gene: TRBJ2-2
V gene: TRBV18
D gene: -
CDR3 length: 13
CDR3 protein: CASSPVETGELFF
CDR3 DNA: TGTGCCAGCTCACCAGTAGAAACCGGGGAGCTGTTTTTT

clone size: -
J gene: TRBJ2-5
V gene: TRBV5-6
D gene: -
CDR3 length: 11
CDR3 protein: CASSTQETQYF
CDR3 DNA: TGTGCCAGCAGCACTCAAGAGACCCAGTACTTC

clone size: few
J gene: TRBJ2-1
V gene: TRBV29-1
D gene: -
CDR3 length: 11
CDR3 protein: CSVIPINEQFF
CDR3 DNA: TGCAGCGTCATCCCGATCAATGAGCAGTTCTTC

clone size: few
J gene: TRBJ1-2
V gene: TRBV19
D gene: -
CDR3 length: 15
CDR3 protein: CASSIAQTGRYGYTF
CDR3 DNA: TGTGCCAGTAGTATAGCGCAAACAGGGAGATACGGCTACACCTTC

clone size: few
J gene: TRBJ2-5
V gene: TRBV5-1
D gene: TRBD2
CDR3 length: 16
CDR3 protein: CASSFSVLAGVETQYF
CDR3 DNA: TGCGCCAGCAGCTTCTCCGTACTAGCGGGGGTGGAGACCCAGTACTTC

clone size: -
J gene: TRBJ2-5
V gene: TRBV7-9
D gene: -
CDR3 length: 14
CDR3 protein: CASSQENDVETQYF
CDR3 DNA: TGTGCCAGCAGTCAAGAAAATGATGTGGAGACCCAGTACTTC

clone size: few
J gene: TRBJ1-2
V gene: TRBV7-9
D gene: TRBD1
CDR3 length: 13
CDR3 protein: CASSEVQGNGYTF
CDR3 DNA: TGTGCCAGCAGCGAAGTACAGGGGAATGGCTACACCTTC

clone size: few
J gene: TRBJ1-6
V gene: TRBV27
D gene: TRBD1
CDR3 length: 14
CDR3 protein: CASSWTGIHSPLHF
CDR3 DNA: TGTGCCAGCAGTTGGACAGGGATTCATTCACCCCTCCACTTT

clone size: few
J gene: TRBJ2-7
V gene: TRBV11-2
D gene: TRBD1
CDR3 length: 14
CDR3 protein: CASSPGTGPYEQYF
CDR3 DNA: TGTGCCAGCAGCCCCGGGACAGGGCCCTACGAGCAGTACTTC

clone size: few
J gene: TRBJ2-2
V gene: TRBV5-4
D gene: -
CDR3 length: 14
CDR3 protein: CASSLAVPAGELFF
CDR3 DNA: TGTGCCAGCAGCTTGGCCGTTCCCGCCGGGGAGCTGTTTTTT

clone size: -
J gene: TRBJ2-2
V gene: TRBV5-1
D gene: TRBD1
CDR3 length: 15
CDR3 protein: CASSQGQPNTGELFF
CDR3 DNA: TGCGCCAGCAGCCAGGGACAGCCCAACACCGGGGAGCTGTTTTTT

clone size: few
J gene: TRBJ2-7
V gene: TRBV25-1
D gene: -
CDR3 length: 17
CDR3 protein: CASSEPNTRGPGYEQYF
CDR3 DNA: TGTGCCAGCAGTGAACCCAATACACGGGGACCGGGCTACGAGCAGTACTTC

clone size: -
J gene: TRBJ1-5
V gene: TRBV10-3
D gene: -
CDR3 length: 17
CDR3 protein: CAIGASMGKDSNQPQHF
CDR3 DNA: TGTGCCATCGGGGCATCGATGGGGAAGGATAGCAATCAGCCCCAGCATTTT